Below are 5 T cell receptor beta chains sequenced from a single sample in a study of blood T cell repertoires in COVID-19. Method: immunoSEQ multiplex PCR; TCRdb's copy keeps in-frame clones and lacks some. The sample has around 320,000 clones; roughly 89% are singletons. Input material: peripheral blood. These TCRs come from a woman aged 30 to 39 with COVID-19, enrolled during active disease.

V gene TRBV15 combines with J gene TRBJ2-3; possibly TRBD1 for D (5 bases). Trimming removed 0 bases at V and 4 bases at J, with 14 bases between. There are 16 residues in the CDR3. Germline V gene sequence: CDR1 LNHNV, CDR2 YYDKDF (reference sequence). CDR3 loop: CATSRDGAFPPDTQYF. The CDR3 DNA sequence: TGTGCCACCAGCAGAGATGGGGCTTTCCCTCCAGATACGCAGTATTTT.

The J gene is TRBJ2-7, the V gene TRBV4-2, with 9 positions matching TRBD1. Germline loops: CDR1 LGHNA, CDR2 YNFKEQ. The J segment lost 1 base and the V segment lost 4 bases, leaving 11 bases of the junction unmatched. The CDR3 extends over 17 amino acids. CDR3 sequence (DNA): TGTGCCAGCAGCCCTAAGGAGGGGGACAGGGTGTCCTACGAGCAGTACTTC. It specifies CASSPKEGDRVSYEQYF.

The chain recombines TRBV27 with TRBJ1-5, with 8 bases identical to TRBD1. J was trimmed by 9 bases and V by 7 bases; bases with no gene match: 8. Germline loops: CDR1 MNHEY, CDR2 SMNVEV (reference sequence). The CDR3 covers 13 residues. The CDR3 region has the DNA TGTGCCAGCACCCGAGGGACAGGCGGGCCCCAGCATTTT. Translating gives CASTRGTGGPQHF.

The chain recombines TRBV27 with TRBJ1-1, with 7 positions matching TRBD1. Unmatched junction bases numbered 7, after V lost 1 base and J lost 5 bases. Per germline, CDR1 MNHEY and CDR2 SMNVEV (reference sequence). This CDR3 contains 15 residues. The chain's CDR3 is CASSLYTGAGTEAFF. In DNA, the CDR3 is TGTGCCAGCAGTTTATATACAGGGGCGGGGACTGAAGCTTTCTTT.

This chain connects TRBV2 to TRBJ2-7, with TRBD1 matching 8 bases. The germline gives CDR1 SNHLY, CDR2 FYNNEI. There are 14 residues in the CDR3. The J segment lost 0 bases and the V segment lost 4 bases, leaving 2 bases of the junction unmatched. CDR3 coding DNA: TGTGCCAGCAGTGGACAGGGGATCTCCTACGAGCAGTACTTC. Translating it yields CASSGQGISYEQYF.